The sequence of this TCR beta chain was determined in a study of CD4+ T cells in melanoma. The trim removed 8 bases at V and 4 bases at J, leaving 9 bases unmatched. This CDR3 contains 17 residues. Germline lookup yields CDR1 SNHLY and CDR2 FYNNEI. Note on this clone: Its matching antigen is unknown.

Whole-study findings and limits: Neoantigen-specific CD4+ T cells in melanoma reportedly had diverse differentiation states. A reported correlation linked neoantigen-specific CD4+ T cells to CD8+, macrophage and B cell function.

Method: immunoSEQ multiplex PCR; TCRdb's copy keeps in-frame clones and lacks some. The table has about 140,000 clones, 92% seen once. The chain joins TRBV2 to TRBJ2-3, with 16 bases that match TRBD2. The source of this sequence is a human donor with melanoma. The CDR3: CASSGTSGGAGSDTQYF. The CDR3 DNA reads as TGTGCCAGCTCCGGGACTAGCGGGGGGGCGGGTTCAGATACGCAGTATTTT. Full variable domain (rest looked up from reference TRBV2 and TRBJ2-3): EPEVTQTPSHQVTQMGQEVILRCVPISNHLYFYWYRQILGQKVEFLVSFYNNEISEKSEIFDDQFSVERPDGSNFTLKIRSTKLEDSAMYFCASSGTSGGAGSDTQYFGPGTRLTVL.